This paragraph reports one T cell receptor beta chain. Vbeta (60) and Jbeta (13) primers were used in the PCR. Per the study methods: As a later analysis found, there were roughly 80 million unique TCR beta chains, of which about 10 million were shared. Clones were sequenced by immunoSEQ multiplex PCR, and TCRdb holds only the in-frame ones, with some missing. From that table come the V and J calls and clone size; the DNA was used to work out D and trimming. The table lists 150,000 to 200,000 clones, 60% to 85% of them singletons. The CDR3 spans 14 residues. Looked up from germline, CDR1 is PRHDT and CDR2 is FYEKMQ (reference sequence). Trimming removed 3 bases at V and 0 bases at J, with 8 bases between. This sample is drawn from a study of cytomegalovirus exposure and HLA in healthy donors.

Sequenced sample: PBMCs. The TCR comes from a male donor in good health and CMV-seropositive. This chain uses TRBV13 with TRBJ1-1, with a possible D match to TRBD1 (5 bases). The CDR3 coding sequence is TGTGCCAGCAGCTTCGACAGCTTGAACACTGAAGCTTTCTTT. The encoded protein is CASSFDSLNTEAFF.